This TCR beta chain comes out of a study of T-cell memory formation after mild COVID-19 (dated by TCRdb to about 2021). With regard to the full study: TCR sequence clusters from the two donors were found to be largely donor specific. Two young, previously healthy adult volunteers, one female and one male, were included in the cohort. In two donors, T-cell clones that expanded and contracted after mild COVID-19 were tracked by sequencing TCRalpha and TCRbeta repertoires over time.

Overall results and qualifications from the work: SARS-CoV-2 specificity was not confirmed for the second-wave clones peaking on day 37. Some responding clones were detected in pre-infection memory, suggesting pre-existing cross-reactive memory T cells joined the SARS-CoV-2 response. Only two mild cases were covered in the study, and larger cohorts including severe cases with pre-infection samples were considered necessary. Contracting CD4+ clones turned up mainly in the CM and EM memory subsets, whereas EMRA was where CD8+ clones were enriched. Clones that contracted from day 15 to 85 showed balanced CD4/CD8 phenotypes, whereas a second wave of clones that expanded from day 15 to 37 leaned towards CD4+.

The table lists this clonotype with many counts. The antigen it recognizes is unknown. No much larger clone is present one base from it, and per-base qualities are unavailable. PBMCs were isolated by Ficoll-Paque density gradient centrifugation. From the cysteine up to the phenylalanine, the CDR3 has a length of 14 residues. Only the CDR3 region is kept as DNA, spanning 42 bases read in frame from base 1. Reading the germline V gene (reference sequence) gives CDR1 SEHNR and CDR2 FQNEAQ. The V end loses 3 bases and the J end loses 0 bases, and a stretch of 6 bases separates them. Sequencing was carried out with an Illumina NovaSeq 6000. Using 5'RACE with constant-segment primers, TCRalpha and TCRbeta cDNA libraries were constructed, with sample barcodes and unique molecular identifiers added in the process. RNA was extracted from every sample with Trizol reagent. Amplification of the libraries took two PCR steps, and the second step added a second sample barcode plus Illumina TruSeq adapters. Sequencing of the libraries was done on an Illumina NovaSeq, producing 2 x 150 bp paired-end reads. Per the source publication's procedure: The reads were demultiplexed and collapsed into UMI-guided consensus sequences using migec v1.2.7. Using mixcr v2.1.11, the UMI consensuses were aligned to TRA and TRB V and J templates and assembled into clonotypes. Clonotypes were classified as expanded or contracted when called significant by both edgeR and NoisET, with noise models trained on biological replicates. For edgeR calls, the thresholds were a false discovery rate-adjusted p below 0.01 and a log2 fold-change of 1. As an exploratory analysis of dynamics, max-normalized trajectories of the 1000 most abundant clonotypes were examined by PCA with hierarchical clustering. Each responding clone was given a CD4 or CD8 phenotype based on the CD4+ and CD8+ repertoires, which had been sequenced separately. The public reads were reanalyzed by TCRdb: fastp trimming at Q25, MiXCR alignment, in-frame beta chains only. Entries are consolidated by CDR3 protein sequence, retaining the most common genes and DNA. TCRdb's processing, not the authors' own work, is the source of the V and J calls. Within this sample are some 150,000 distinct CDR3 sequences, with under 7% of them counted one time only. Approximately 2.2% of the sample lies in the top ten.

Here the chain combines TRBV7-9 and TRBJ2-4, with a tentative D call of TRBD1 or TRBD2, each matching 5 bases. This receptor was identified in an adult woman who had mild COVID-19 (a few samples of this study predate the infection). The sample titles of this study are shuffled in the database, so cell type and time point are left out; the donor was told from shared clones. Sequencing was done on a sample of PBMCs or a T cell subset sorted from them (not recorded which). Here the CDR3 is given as CASSFGTAKNIQYF. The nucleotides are TGTGCCAGCAGCTTCGGGACAGCCAAAAACATTCAGTACTTC.